In its sample, the clone carrying this T cell receptor beta chain was seen a few times. No antigen is known for it. The data derive from a study of human T cells and chemical hapten exposure. TCRdb recomputed calls from the RACE reads with MiXCR, one row per CDR3 protein. The sample carries 250,000 or so distinct CDR3 sequences, approximately 7.5% recorded once. Study results and limitations: Donors had alopecia, so their immune response may differ from healthy people's.

Trimming pared 6 bases from V and 8 bases from J, leaving 16 bases between. The germline gives CDR1 MRHNA, CDR2 SNTAGT. There are 13 residues in the CDR3. Regarding time point: pre-sensitization, week 0. Specified treatment: therapeutic diphenylcyclopropenone sensitization with weekly scalp DPC. The chain is built from TRBV6-4 and TRBJ1-2; TRBD1 is a possible D gene (6 bases). Sequenced material: whole blood, taken in connection with sensitization to the hapten diphenylcyclopropenone (DPC). The receptor was isolated from a man younger than 30 with alopecia areata. Some clones in this sample may be carry-over from other donors' samples. The CDR3 protein is CASRAPYTGGYTF. CDR3 in DNA: TGTGCCAGCAGAGCCCCGTATACAGGGGGCTACACCTTC.